Below, 23 T cell receptor beta chains from the same sample are listed, as sequenced in a study of blood T cell repertoires in COVID-19. Repertoires were generated with immunoSEQ multiplex PCR, while TCRdb's copy carries only in-frame clones and drops some. The profile shows 350,000 or so clones, roughly 86% of them singletons. Material: PBMCs or T cells enriched from blood (not recorded which). These TCRs come from a woman in her 30s who had been exposed to COVID-19.

The chain combines TRBV5-6 with TRBJ2-7, with D possibly being TRBD2 (5 bases). V was cut by 0 bases and J by 3 bases, with 10 bases left in between. The CDR3 length is 14 residues. Germline V gene sequence: CDR1 SGHDT, CDR2 YYEEEE. The CDR3 region is CASSLVVSVYEQYF. The CDR3 nucleotides are TGTGCCAGCAGCTTGGTGGTTAGCGTCTACGAGCAGTACTTC.

The chain joins TRBV28 to TRBJ2-7; 8 positions match TRBD2. The CDR3 spans 15 residues. The trim removed 7 bases at V and 7 bases at J, leaving 15 bases unmatched. Looked up from germline, CDR1 is MDHEN and CDR2 is SYDVKM. The CDR3 nucleotides read TGTGCCAGCAACAGGGAGACACCGGGGGGGCGGGAGCAGTACTTC. It codes for CASNRETPGGREQYF. Using reference TRBV28 and TRBJ2-7 for the parts outside the CDR3, the full variable domain is DVKVTQSSRYLVKRTGEKVFLECVQDMDHENMFWYRQDPGLGLRLIYFSYDVKMKEKGDIPEGYSVSREKKERFSLILESASTNQTSMYLCASNRETPGGREQYFGPGTRLTVT.

The rearrangement uses TRBV28 and TRBJ2-3; perhaps TRBD2 as D (5 bases). Per germline, CDR1 MDHEN and CDR2 SYDVKM. This CDR3 has 12 amino acids. V lost 4 bases and J lost 7, with 9 bases in between. For the CDR3, the DNA is TGTGCCAGCAGTTCCCGGGAAAATACGCAGTATTTT. Protein sequence: CASSSRENTQYF.

The CDR3 protein is CASSLDSGLAFSFQFF. CDR3 DNA: TGTGCCAGCAGTTTGGATTCGGGACTAGCTTTCAGTTTTCAGTTCTTC. This sequence joins TRBV27 and TRBJ2-1; 9 bases agree with TRBD2. This CDR3 has 16 amino acids. The V segment lost 3 bases and the J segment 13 bases; nucleotides outside the gene matches: 16. From germline, CDR1 is MNHEY and CDR2 SMNVEV (reference sequence).

The chain combines TRBV7-8 with TRBJ2-7, with 8 nucleotides matching TRBD2. The J segment lost 5 bases and the V segment lost 8 bases, leaving 11 bases of the junction unmatched. The CDR3 runs to 14 residues. From germline, CDR1 is SGHVS and CDR2 FQNEAQ. CDR3 DNA sequence: TGTGCCAGCGGGGGAGGGACTAGTAGCCACGAGCAGTACTTC. Encoded protein: CASGGGTSSHEQYF. Complete variable domain (other parts from reference TRBV7-8 and TRBJ2-7): GAGVSQSPRYKVAKRGQDVALRCDPISGHVSLFWYQQALGQGPEFLTYFQNEAQLDKSGLPSDRFFAERPEGSVSTLKIQRTQQEDSAVYLCASGGGTSSHEQYFGPGTRLTVT.

The CDR3, as DNA: TGCAGCGCAGCCGGGGATACGCAGTATTTT. This gives the protein CSAAGDTQYF. This chain joins TRBV29-1 and TRBJ2-3; D is undetermined. Trimming took off 7 bases at V and 6 bases at J, with 8 bases between the two ends. Germline V gene data show CDR1 as SQVTM and CDR2 as ANQGSEA. This CDR3 contains 10 residues.

The DNA of the CDR3 is TGTGCCATCAGTGAGGGTTTTCGGGGCTACGAGCAGTACTTC. Its protein is CAISEGFRGYEQYF. The gene calls are TRBV10-3 and TRBJ2-7; D perhaps matches TRBD2 (5 bases). Germline V gives CDR1 ENHRY, CDR2 SYGVKD. CDR3 size: 14 residues. V was shortened by 2 bases and J by 3 bases, with 11 bases between the two germline ends.

The chain links TRBV5-5 to TRBJ1-4; D is perhaps TRBD1 (5 bases). This CDR3 is 14 amino acids long. CDR1 and CDR2 (germline): SGHKS, YYEKEE (reference sequence). V was pared by 0 bases and J by 7 bases, with 10 bases between. As DNA, the CDR3 is TGTGCCAGCAGCTTGGAGGCAGGGATTGAAAAACTGTTTTTT. As protein: CASSLEAGIEKLFF.

The chain joins TRBV10-2 to TRBJ2-7; tentatively, D is TRBD2 (6 bases). V was shortened by 3 bases and J by 3 bases, with 15 bases between the two germline ends. Per germline, CDR1 WSHSY and CDR2 SAAADI. This CDR3 has 15 residues. For the CDR3, the DNA is TGCGCCAGCAGTGACCCCGGGAGTGGGCTCTACGAGCAGTACTTC. It codes for CASSDPGSGLYEQYF.

The chain links TRBV19 to TRBJ2-2; D is ambiguous. V was trimmed by 5 bases and J by 5 bases, leaving 18 bases between them. CDR3 size: 16 residues. The germline V gene encodes CDR1 LNHDA and CDR2 SQIVND (reference sequence). CDR3 residues: CASSPNPPLVTGELFF. Written as DNA, the CDR3 is TGTGCCAGTAGTCCTAATCCCCCATTGGTGACCGGGGAGCTGTTTTTT.

The rearrangement links TRBV18 to TRBJ2-1, with 14 bases that match TRBD2. Trimming cost V 4 bases and J 7 bases; bases outside gene matches: 9. There are 17 residues in the CDR3. Germline lookup yields CDR1 KGHSH and CDR2 LQKENI. For the CDR3, the DNA is TGTGCCAGCTCACGCCCAAGACTAGCGGGAGGGCCGAATGAGCAGTTCTTC. Amino acids: CASSRPRLAGGPNEQFF.

The rearrangement links TRBV5-1 to TRBJ1-1; D possibly corresponds to TRBD1 (5 bases). Per the germline V gene, CDR1 is SGHRS and CDR2 is YFSETQ. This CDR3 has 15 amino acids. Trimming left V 3 bases short and J 0 bases short, with 12 bases between. CDR3 residues: CASSWGRTLNTEAFF. CDR3 in DNA: TGCGCCAGCAGCTGGGGCAGGACACTGAACACTGAAGCTTTCTTT.

V is TRBV6-5 and J is TRBJ2-7; the match to TRBD2 covers 9 bases. CDR1 and CDR2 (germline): MNHEY, SVGAGI. The V segment lost 6 bases and the J segment 3 bases; nucleotides outside the gene matches: 6. This CDR3 spans 14 amino acids. CDR3 sequence (DNA): TGTGCCAGCAGCTTTAGCGGGAGTAACTACGAGCAGTACTTC. Amino acids: CASSFSGSNYEQYF.

This chain links TRBV4-1 with TRBJ2-7; 9 bases map to TRBD1. Germline V gene data show CDR1 as MGHRA and CDR2 as YSYEKL. The CDR3 loop spans 14 amino acids. V trimming: 3 bases; J trimming: 2 bases; junction bases outside the gene matches: 2. The CDR3 spells CASSHGTGPYEQYF. DNA of the CDR3: TGCGCCAGCAGCCACGGGACAGGGCCCTACGAGCAGTACTTC.

The chain links TRBV28 to TRBJ1-2; D not resolved. Looked up from germline, CDR1 is MDHEN and CDR2 is SYDVKM. V was trimmed by 4 bases and J by 5 bases, leaving 14 bases between them. The CDR3 extends over 14 amino acids. The CDR3 spells CASSSAQLLYGYTF. CDR3 sequence (DNA): TGTGCCAGCAGTTCGGCCCAGTTACTATATGGCTACACCTTC.

This chain uses TRBV19 with TRBJ2-3, with D possibly being TRBD2 (6 bases). The germline V and J ends were trimmed by 2 bases and 4 bases, with 16 bases remaining between them. There are 16 residues in the CDR3. CDR1 and CDR2 from the germline V gene are LNHDA and SQIVND (reference sequence). The DNA of the CDR3 is TGTGCCAGTAGTATAAGGGGTCGGGGGAACTCAGATACGCAGTATTTT. It yields the protein CASSIRGRGNSDTQYF.

V usage is TRBV5-1 and J usage is TRBJ1-2; D remains unclear. The CDR3 is 15 residues long. The V gene lost 4 bases and the J gene lost 0 bases, with 13 bases spanning the gap. Germline V gives CDR1 SGHRS, CDR2 YFSETQ. The CDR3 loop reads CASSPGLPTNYGYTF. The DNA of the CDR3 is TGCGCCAGCAGCCCTGGACTGCCCACTAACTATGGCTACACCTTC.

V is TRBV28 and J is TRBJ1-2; possibly TRBD1 for D (6 bases). CDR1 is MDHEN and CDR2 is SYDVKM in the germline V gene. The CDR3 is 14 residues long. The V and J ends lost 5 bases and 3 bases respectively, with 13 bases between them. The CDR3 DNA follows: TGTGCCAGCAGTAGACTTAGACAGGACTATGGCTACACCTTC. As protein: CASSRLRQDYGYTF.

This clone was detected only once. This chain uses TRBV13 with TRBJ2-2; the match to TRBD2 covers 14 bases. V was pared by 0 bases and J by 7 bases, with 7 bases of the junction left unmatched. The CDR3 has 18 amino acids. The V gene's germline CDR1 is PRHDT and CDR2 FYEKMQ (reference sequence). DNA of the CDR3: TGTGCCAGCAGCTTAGGTGGACTAGCGGGAGGCAGTGTCGGGGAGCTGTTTTTT. Amino acid sequence: CASSLGGLAGGSVGELFF.

In this sample, this clone turned up a few times. The chain recombines TRBV7-8 with TRBJ2-7; 8 nucleotides line up with TRBD1. The CDR3 consists of 15 residues. V lost 5 bases to trimming and J lost 2 bases; unmatched junction nucleotides: 8. Germline V gene sequence: CDR1 SGHVS, CDR2 FQNEAQ. CDR3 loop: CASSRRTGPPYEQYF. For the CDR3, the DNA is TGTGCCAGCAGCCGGAGGACAGGGCCTCCCTACGAGCAGTACTTC.

As regards this clone: Other DNA sequences in this sample translate to the same CDR3. The V call is TRBV18, the J call TRBJ1-1, with D unclear. Germline V CDR1 and CDR2: KGHSH, LQKENI. Deletions cut 3 bases from V and 1 base from J, with 6 bases between. This CDR3 region has 13 residues. The chain's CDR3 is CASSPSGNTEAFF. Written as DNA, the CDR3 is TGTGCCAGCTCACCGTCGGGGAACACTGAAGCTTTCTTT.

The V call is TRBV7-6, the J call TRBJ2-1; tentatively, D is TRBD2 (5 bases). The CDR3 runs 17 residues. Per the germline V gene, CDR1 is SGHVS and CDR2 is FNYEAQ. V was cut by 5 bases and J by 2 bases, with 19 bases left in between. The CDR3 is CASSLRVAPITYNEQFF. The CDR3 DNA is TGTGCCAGCAGCCTGCGGGTAGCCCCTATCACCTACAATGAGCAGTTCTTC.

This clone was seen just once. The chain links TRBV5-1 to TRBJ1-1, with 9 bases fitting TRBD1. This CDR3 comprises 15 residues. Germline values: CDR1 SGHRS, CDR2 YFSETQ. V lost 1 base to trimming and J lost 3 bases; unmatched junction nucleotides: 4. The CDR3 loop reads CASSLQRDRDTEAFF. CDR3 in DNA: TGCGCCAGCAGCTTGCAGCGGGACAGGGACACTGAAGCTTTCTTT.